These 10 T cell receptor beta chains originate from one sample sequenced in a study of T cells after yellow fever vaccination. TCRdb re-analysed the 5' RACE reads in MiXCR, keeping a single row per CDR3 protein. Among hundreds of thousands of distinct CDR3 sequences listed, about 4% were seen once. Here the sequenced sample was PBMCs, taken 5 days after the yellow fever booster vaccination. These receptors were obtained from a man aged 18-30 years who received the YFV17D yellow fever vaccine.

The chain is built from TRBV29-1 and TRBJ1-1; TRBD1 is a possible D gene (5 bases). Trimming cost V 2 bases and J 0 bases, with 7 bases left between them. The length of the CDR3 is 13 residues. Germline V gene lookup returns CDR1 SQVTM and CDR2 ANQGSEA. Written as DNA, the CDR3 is TGCAGCGTTGAAACGGGGCTGAACACTGAAGCTTTCTTT. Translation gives CSVETGLNTEAFF.

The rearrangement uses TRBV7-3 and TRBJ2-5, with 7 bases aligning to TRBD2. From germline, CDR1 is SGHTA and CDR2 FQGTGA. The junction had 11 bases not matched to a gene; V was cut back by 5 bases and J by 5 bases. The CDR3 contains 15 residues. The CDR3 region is CASSPGQAGGETQYF. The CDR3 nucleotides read TGTGCCAGCAGCCCGGGCCAGGCCGGGGGGGAGACCCAGTACTTC.

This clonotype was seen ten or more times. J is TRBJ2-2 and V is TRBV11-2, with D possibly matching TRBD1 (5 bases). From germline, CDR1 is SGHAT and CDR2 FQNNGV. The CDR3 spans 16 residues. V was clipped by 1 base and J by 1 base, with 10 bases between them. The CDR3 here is CASSLVGVKNTGELFF. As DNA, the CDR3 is TGTGCCAGCAGCTTAGTAGGGGTCAAGAACACCGGGGAGCTGTTTTTT.

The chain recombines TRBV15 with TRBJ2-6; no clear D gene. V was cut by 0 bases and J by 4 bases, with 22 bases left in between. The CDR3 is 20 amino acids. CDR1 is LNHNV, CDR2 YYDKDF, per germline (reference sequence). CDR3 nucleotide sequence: TGTGCCACCAGCAGAGATCACCCGGCAGCCGAACAACTCGGGGCCAACGTCCTGACTTTC. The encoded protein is CATSRDHPAAEQLGANVLTF. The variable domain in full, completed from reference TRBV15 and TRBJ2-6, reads DAMVIQNPRYQVTQFGKPVTLSCSQTLNHNVMYWYQQKSSQAPKLLFHYYDKDFNNEADTPDNFQSRRPNTSFCFLDIRSPGLGDTAMYLCATSRDHPAAEQLGANVLTFGAGSRLTVL.

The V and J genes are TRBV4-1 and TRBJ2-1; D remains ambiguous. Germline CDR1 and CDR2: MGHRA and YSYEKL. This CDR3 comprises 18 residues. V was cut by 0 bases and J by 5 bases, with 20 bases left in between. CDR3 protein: CASSQDETPRGSNNEQFF. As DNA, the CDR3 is TGCGCCAGCAGCCAAGATGAAACCCCCCGAGGATCGAACAATGAGCAGTTCTTC.

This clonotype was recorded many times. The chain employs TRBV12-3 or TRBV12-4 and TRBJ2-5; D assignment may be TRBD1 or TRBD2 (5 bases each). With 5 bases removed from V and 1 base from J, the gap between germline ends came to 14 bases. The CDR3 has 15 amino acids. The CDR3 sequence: CASSAGWDVQETQYF. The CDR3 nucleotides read TGTGCCAGCAGTGCCGGGTGGGACGTCCAAGAGACCCAGTACTTC.

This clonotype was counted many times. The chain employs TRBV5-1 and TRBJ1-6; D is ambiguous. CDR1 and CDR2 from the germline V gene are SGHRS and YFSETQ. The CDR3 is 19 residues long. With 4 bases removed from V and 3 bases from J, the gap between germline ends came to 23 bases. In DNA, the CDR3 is TGCGCCAGCAGCCCAGGCCCCCGGACCCTAAGCTTCTATAATTCACCCCTCCACTTT. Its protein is CASSPGPRTLSFYNSPLHF.

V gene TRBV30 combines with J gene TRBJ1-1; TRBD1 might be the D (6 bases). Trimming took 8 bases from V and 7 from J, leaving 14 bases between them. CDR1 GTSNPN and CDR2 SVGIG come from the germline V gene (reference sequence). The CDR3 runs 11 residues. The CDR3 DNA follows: TGTGCCCTGAAAAGACAGGTTGAAGCTTTCTTT. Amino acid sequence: CALKRQVEAFF.

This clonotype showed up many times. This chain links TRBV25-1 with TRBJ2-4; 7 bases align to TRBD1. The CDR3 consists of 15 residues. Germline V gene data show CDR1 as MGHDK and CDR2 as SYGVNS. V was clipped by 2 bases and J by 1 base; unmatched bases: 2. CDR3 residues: CASSEEGAAKNIQYF. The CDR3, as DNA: TGTGCCAGCAGTGAAGAGGGGGCGGCCAAAAACATTCAGTACTTC.

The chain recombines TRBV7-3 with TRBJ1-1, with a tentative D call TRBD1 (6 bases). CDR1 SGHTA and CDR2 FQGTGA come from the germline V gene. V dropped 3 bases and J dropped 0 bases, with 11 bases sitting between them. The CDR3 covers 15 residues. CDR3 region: CASSFVGGLNTEAFF. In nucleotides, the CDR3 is TGTGCCAGCAGCTTCGTGGGGGGCCTGAACACTGAAGCTTTCTTT.